This TCR beta chain appears in the sequencing data of a study of shared clonotypes between healthy human individuals. The overall study: A couple of women and a few men aged 18 to 49 made up the donors.

At the deep level, the assay was run. Method: immunoSEQ multiplex PCR; TCRdb's copy keeps in-frame clones and lacks some. There are some 630,000 clones in the sample; roughly 78% occur only once, and 1.8% lies in the top ten. All donors qualified as healthy HIV-negative adults and had experienced no recent acute infections or vaccinations. Germline CDR1 reads SGDLS; CDR2 reads YYNGEE. The CDR3 is 15 residues long. The trim removed 0 bases at V and 1 base at J, leaving 3 bases unmatched. About this clone itself: Other nucleotide sequences in the sample specify the same CDR3.

V and J are TRBV9 and TRBJ2-5, with 7 bases aligning to TRBD1. The TCR originated in a woman in her 30s in good health. What was sequenced was memory CD4+ T cells sorted from blood. The sample's subset: CD45RA-negative fraction. The CDR3 loop is CASSVAPGGQETQYF. As DNA, the CDR3 is TGTGCCAGCAGCGTAGCTCCAGGGGGCCAAGAGACCCAGTACTTC. Full variable domain (outside the CDR3, taken from reference TRBV9 and TRBJ2-5): DSGVTQTPKHLITATGQRVTLRCSPRSGDLSVYWYQQSLDQGLQFLIQYYNGEERAKGNILERFSAQQFPDLHSELNLSSLELGDSALYFCASSVAPGGQETQYFGPGTRLLVL.